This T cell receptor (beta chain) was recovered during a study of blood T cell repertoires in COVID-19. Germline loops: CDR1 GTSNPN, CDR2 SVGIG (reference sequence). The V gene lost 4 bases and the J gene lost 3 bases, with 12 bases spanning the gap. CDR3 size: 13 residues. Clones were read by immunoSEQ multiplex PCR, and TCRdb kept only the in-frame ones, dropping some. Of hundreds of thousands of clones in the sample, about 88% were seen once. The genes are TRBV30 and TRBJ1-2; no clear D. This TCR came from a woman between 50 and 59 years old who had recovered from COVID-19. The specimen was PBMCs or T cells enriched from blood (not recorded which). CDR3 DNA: TGTGCCTGGAACATCAGGAACCACTATGGCTACACCTTC. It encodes CAWNIRNHYGYTF.